A single sample gave rise to the 20 T cell receptor beta chains below, sequenced in a study of OX40 agonist ivuxolimab in advanced cancers. Profiling relied on immunoSEQ multiplex PCR, and the TCRdb table lists in-frame clones only, not all of them. Here the sample spans 90,000 or so clones, more than 85% being singletons. The specimen comprised CD4+ or CD8+ T cells sorted from blood, sampled in a trial of the OX40 agonist ivuxolimab. These receptors all stem from an adult with an advanced solid tumor such as melanoma, head and neck, liver or kidney cancer.

This chain joins TRBV5-1 and TRBJ2-7, with 8 nucleotides matching TRBD1. Trimming took 6 bases from V and 2 from J; bases not matched to a gene: 7. Germline V gene data show CDR1 as SGHRS and CDR2 as YFSETQ. This CDR3 has 14 amino acids. CDR3 DNA sequence: TGCGCCAGCAACCCCGGGACAGGAGCCTACGAGCAGTACTTC. Residues: CASNPGTGAYEQYF.

The chain uses TRBV2 and TRBJ2-2; 8 positions match TRBD2. Germline CDR1 is SNHLY and CDR2 is FYNNEI. This CDR3 spans 15 amino acids. V gave up 6 bases and J gave up 4 bases; unmatched junction bases: 7. As DNA, the CDR3 is TGTGCCAGCAGGCCCACTAGCGGAGCCACCGGGGAGCTGTTTTTT. Amino acid sequence: CASRPTSGATGELFF.

The chain has TRBV5-1 and TRBJ2-4, with TRBD2 matching 11 bases. Germline V lookup: CDR1 SGHRS, CDR2 YFSETQ. This CDR3 spans 13 amino acids. Trimming cost V 3 bases and J 8 bases; bases outside gene matches: 1. This chain's CDR3 is CASSSGLADIQYF. CDR3 nucleotide sequence: TGCGCCAGCAGCTCGGGACTAGCGGACATTCAGTACTTC. The complete variable domain, with remaining parts taken from reference TRBV5-1 and TRBJ2-4, reads KAGVTQTPRYLIKTRGQQVTLSCSPISGHRSVSWYQQTPGQGLQFLFEYFSETQRNKGNFPGRFSGRQFSNSRSEMNVSTLELGDSALYLCASSSGLADIQYFGAGTRLSVL.

The chain is built from TRBV9 and TRBJ2-1; a weak D match, TRBD2 (5 bases). The V end lost 3 bases, the J end lost 4 bases, and 11 bases lay between the germline ends. CDR3 length: 14 amino acids. The germline gives CDR1 SGDLS, CDR2 YYNGEE. CDR3 region: CASSAPGLYNEQFF. The CDR3 DNA reads as TGTGCCAGCAGCGCCCCTGGACTGTACAATGAGCAGTTCTTC.

This rearrangement joins TRBV2 to TRBJ1-1; the D is unclear. V shed 4 bases and J shed 0 bases, with 6 bases lying between them. Germline assignment: CDR1 SNHLY and CDR2 FYNNEI. CDR3 length: 13 residues. DNA of the CDR3: TGTGCCAGCAGTGGTCTGATGAACACTGAAGCTTTCTTT. This gives the protein CASSGLMNTEAFF.

The chain is built from TRBV7-9 and TRBJ1-3; D gene unclear. The CDR3 runs 16 residues. The V and J ends lost 5 bases and 2 bases respectively, with 16 bases between them. The germline CDR1 and CDR2 sequences are SEHNR and FQNEAQ (reference sequence). The CDR3 DNA sequence: TGTGCCAGCAGCCCCCGGGCCGGCGGAGCTGGAAACACCATATATTTT. Protein product: CASSPRAGGAGNTIYF.

The V call is TRBV29-1, the J call TRBJ1-3, with TRBD1 identical over 9 bases. Trimming took 4 bases from V and 6 from J; bases not matched to a gene: 4. The CDR3 sequence is 13 residues long. The germline V gene has CDR1 SQVTM and CDR2 ANQGSEA. CDR3 DNA sequence: TGCAGCGTTGCGGGACAGGGAGTAAACACCATATATTTT. Its translation is CSVAGQGVNTIYF.

The chain has TRBV6-5 and TRBJ2-3; no clear D gene. Deletions cut 6 bases from V and 8 bases from J, with 12 bases between. The germline gives CDR1 MNHEY, CDR2 SVGAGI. This CDR3 spans 12 amino acids. The CDR3 is CASSNPAGTQYF. Written as DNA, the CDR3 is TGTGCCAGCAGCAACCCAGCTGGTACGCAGTATTTT.

The chain joins TRBV6-6 to TRBJ2-7; possible D gene TRBD1, 5 bases. Germline CDR1 and CDR2: MNHNY and SVGAGI (reference sequence). This CDR3 is built from 14 residues. V was trimmed by 0 bases and J by 3 bases, leaving 9 bases between them. CDR3 in amino acids: CASSYSMQGYEQYF. The DNA for the CDR3 is TGTGCCAGCAGTTACTCGATGCAGGGCTACGAGCAGTACTTC.

The chain has TRBV27 and TRBJ2-6, with TRBD1 identical over 7 bases. The junction had 8 bases not matched to a gene; V was cut back by 5 bases and J by 4 bases. The germline V gene encodes CDR1 MNHEY and CDR2 SMNVEV (reference sequence). The CDR3 covers 16 residues. This CDR3 reads CASSPQQGSGANVLTF. DNA of the CDR3: TGTGCCAGCAGTCCGCAACAGGGGTCAGGGGCCAACGTCCTGACTTTC.

The chain carries TRBV4-1 and TRBJ2-1; possible D gene TRBD1, 5 bases. The CDR3 runs to 14 residues. Germline-derived CDR1 and CDR2 are MGHRA and YSYEKL. The ends were cut back, 1 base at V and 5 bases at J, with 9 bases in the middle. The CDR3 region is CASSQGLGDNEQFF. CDR3 bases: TGCGCCAGCAGCCAAGGGCTAGGGGACAATGAGCAGTTCTTC.

This rearrangement joins TRBV28 to TRBJ2-7; 10 bases are a match to TRBD2. The CDR3 spans 12 residues. Germline CDR1 reads MDHEN; CDR2 reads SYDVKM. CDR3 sequence reads: CASGRPIYEQYF. The CDR3 coding sequence is TGTGCTAGCGGGAGGCCGATATACGAGCAGTACTTC.

The CDR3 sequence is CASSPGRGNTEAFF. The CDR3 region has the DNA TGTGCCAGCAGCCCAGGAAGGGGTAACACTGAAGCTTTCTTT. The chain joins TRBV7-2 to TRBJ1-1; tentatively, D is TRBD1 (5 bases). The V end lost 5 bases, the J end lost 2 bases, and 12 bases lay between the germline ends. Looked up from germline, CDR1 is SGHTA and CDR2 is FQGNSA. The CDR3 runs to 14 residues.

This clone showed up just a few times. The J gene is TRBJ1-1, the V gene TRBV2; the match to TRBD1 covers 7 bases. The CDR3 sequence is 17 residues long. The V segment lost 4 bases and the J segment 1 base; nucleotides outside the gene matches: 12. CDR1 and CDR2 from the germline V gene are SNHLY and FYNNEI. CDR3 region: CASSARQGQLGNTEAFF. CDR3 DNA sequence: TGTGCCAGCAGTGCAAGACAGGGACAACTGGGGAACACTGAAGCTTTCTTT.

V usage is TRBV4-2 and J usage is TRBJ2-7; no reliable D call. The CDR3 is 8 residues long. Germline CDR1 LGHNA, CDR2 YNFKEQ. The CDR3 DNA sequence: TGTGCCAGCAGCCCCCCCGAGGTC. Translation gives CASSPPEV.

The chain is built from TRBV5-5 and TRBJ2-5, with TRBD1 matching 9 bases. The V gene end was trimmed by 3 bases and the J gene end by 3 bases; junction bases not matched to a gene: 0. CDR1 is SGHKS and CDR2 is YYEKEE in the germline V gene (reference sequence). The CDR3 consists of 13 residues. In DNA form, the CDR3 reads TGTGCCAGCAGCTGGACAGGGGAAGAGACCCAGTACTTC. Its protein product is CASSWTGEETQYF.

V and J are TRBV5-6 and TRBJ2-3; D call uncertain. Trimming took 3 bases from V and 6 from J, leaving 8 bases between them. Germline V gives CDR1 SGHDT, CDR2 YYEEEE. The CDR3 sequence is 12 residues long. This CDR3 is CASSSRWDTQYF. CDR3 in DNA: TGTGCCAGCAGCTCAAGGTGGGATACGCAGTATTTT.

The V and J genes are TRBV28 and TRBJ2-3, with 9 positions matching TRBD1. V was pared by 8 bases and J by 3 bases, with 9 bases of the junction left unmatched. Germline V gene data show CDR1 as MDHEN and CDR2 as SYDVKM. The CDR3 covers 15 residues. Written as DNA, the CDR3 is TGTGCCAGCTCGAATTTGGGACAGGGTACAGATACGCAGTATTTT. Residues: CASSNLGQGTDTQYF.

This chain joins TRBV5-1 and TRBJ2-1; D is possibly TRBD1 or TRBD2 (5 bases each). Trimming cost V 6 bases and J 10 bases, with 20 bases left between them. CDR1 SGHRS and CDR2 YFSETQ come from the germline V gene. The CDR3 has 14 amino acids. This chain's CDR3 is CASTSEGGAGEQFF. DNA for the CDR3: TGCGCCAGCACCTCCGAGGGTGGGGCAGGGGAGCAGTTCTTC.

The chain carries TRBV6-5 and TRBJ1-4; 9 nucleotides align to TRBD1. The CDR3 is 15 amino acids. CDR1 is MNHEY and CDR2 is SVGAGI in the germline V gene. The junction had 2 bases not matched to a gene; V was cut back by 2 bases and J by 4 bases. CDR3 nucleotide sequence: TGTGCCAGCAGTTACCGGACAGGGGATAATGAAAAACTGTTTTTT. It yields the protein CASSYRTGDNEKLFF.